One and the same sample provided the 26 T cell receptor beta chains below, sequenced in a study of cytomegalovirus exposure and HLA in healthy donors. The PCR made use of 60 Vbeta and 13 Jbeta primers. Some clones are missing from TCRdb's copy, which holds only in-frame ones; the method was immunoSEQ multiplex PCR. In the table there are over 150,000 clones, around 75% of which are singletons. Sequenced material: PBMCs. These receptors all stem from a male donor in good health and CMV-seronegative.

The CDR3 nucleotides are TGTGCTAGTGGAGGAGCGGGGGGGGTTACAGATACGCAGTATTTT. This translates into CASGGAGGVTDTQYF. The chain links TRBV12-5 to TRBJ2-3; the match to TRBD2 covers 10 bases. Germline trimming cut 6 bases from V and 3 bases from J; bases unmatched to any gene: 6. This CDR3 contains 15 residues. Germline V gene data show CDR1 as LGHNT and CDR2 as FRNRAP.

The chain joins TRBV30 to TRBJ1-5, with a weak D call TRBD1 (6 bases). The CDR3 is 13 amino acids. CDR1 GTSNPN and CDR2 SVGIG come from the germline V gene (reference sequence). Trimming took 2 bases from V and 4 from J, leaving 9 bases between them. The CDR3 DNA follows: TGTGCCTGGAGTTACAGGGAGAATCAGCCCCAGCATTTT. It encodes CAWSYRENQPQHF.

V gene TRBV30 combines with J gene TRBJ2-3; the match to TRBD2 covers 11 bases. The V and J ends lost 8 bases and 3 bases, in that order; junction bases with no gene match: 4. Germline V gene data show CDR1 as GTSNPN and CDR2 as SVGIG (reference sequence). This CDR3 has 13 residues. Here the CDR3 DNA reads TGTGCCCTGACTAGCGGGACGACAGATACGCAGTATTTT. Its translation is CALTSGTTDTQYF. Full variable domain (missing parts from reference TRBV30 and TRBJ2-3): SQTIHQWPATLVQPVGSPLSLECTVEGTSNPNLYWYRQAAGRGLQLLFYSVGIGQISSEVPQNLSASRPQDRQFILSSKKLLLSDSGFYLCALTSGTTDTQYFGPGTRLTVL.

The rearrangement joins TRBV5-6 to TRBJ1-2; TRBD1 matches 7 bases. The trim removed 3 bases at V and 4 bases at J, leaving 6 bases unmatched. From germline, CDR1 is SGHDT and CDR2 YYEEEE. The CDR3 is 14 amino acids. CDR3 in DNA: TGTGCCAGCAGCTCGCCGGGACAGTTCTATGGCTACACCTTC. Amino acid sequence: CASSSPGQFYGYTF.

In regard to this clone: This same CDR3 is encoded by further DNA sequences in the sample. The chain is built from TRBV29-1 and TRBJ1-3; possibly TRBD1 for D (5 bases). The germline V gene has CDR1 SQVTM and CDR2 ANQGSEA. CDR3 size: 15 residues. V gave up 4 bases and J gave up 1 base, with 14 bases separating them. The CDR3 bases are TGCAGCGTTGGGCGGGGCGGTAGATCTGGAAACACCATATATTTT. Translating gives CSVGRGGRSGNTIYF.

The genes are TRBV27 and TRBJ2-1, with 8 bases lining up with TRBD2. This CDR3 has 17 residues. V shed 0 bases and J 5 bases; nucleotides not matched to a gene: 9. Germline assignment: CDR1 MNHEY and CDR2 SMNVEV (reference sequence). The DNA for the CDR3 is TGTGCCAGCAGTTTATCGATAAGGCGGGGGGCCCACAATGAGCAGTTCTTC. This sequence encodes CASSLSIRRGAHNEQFF.

The rearrangement joins TRBV19 to TRBJ1-6; the match to TRBD1 covers 8 bases. Germline V gene sequence: CDR1 LNHDA, CDR2 SQIVND (reference sequence). V was pared by 7 bases and J by 6 bases, with 8 bases of the junction left unmatched. The CDR3 runs to 15 residues. The CDR3 region is CASTSDRGANSPLHF. The CDR3 DNA follows: TGTGCCAGTACCTCAGACAGGGGCGCTAATTCACCCCTCCACTTT.

The chain carries TRBV15 and TRBJ1-1; maybe TRBD1 (5 bases). Germline CDR1 is LNHNV and CDR2 is YYDKDF (reference sequence). The CDR3 has 18 residues. Between the trimmed V and J ends, which lost 0 bases and 3 bases, there was a span of 20 bases. CDR3: CATSRDRRDGGTYTEAFF. CDR3 bases: TGTGCCACCAGCAGAGATCGCCGGGACGGGGGGACCTACACTGAAGCTTTCTTT.

A few counts support this clone. The V gene is TRBV27, the J gene TRBJ2-7, with 14 bases aligning to TRBD2. The germline gives CDR1 MNHEY, CDR2 SMNVEV (reference sequence). The CDR3 has 17 residues. Losses at the gene ends were 7 bases for V and 4 bases for J; bases not matched to a gene: 12. The CDR3 protein is CASKFLGTSGRGYEQYF. The CDR3 region has the DNA TGTGCCAGCAAATTCCTCGGGACTAGCGGGAGAGGGTACGAGCAGTACTTC.

The J gene is TRBJ1-2, the V gene TRBV27; the D gene is possibly TRBD1 (6 bases). V was trimmed by 8 bases and J by 0 bases, leaving 19 bases between them. Germline CDR1 is MNHEY and CDR2 is SMNVEV (reference sequence). The length of the CDR3 is 16 residues. The CDR3 sequence is CASGARPTGPNYGYTF. In DNA, the CDR3 is TGTGCCAGCGGCGCACGACCGACAGGCCCTAACTATGGCTACACCTTC.

This clone was counted only a few times. The V call is TRBV28, the J call TRBJ1-6; 7 bases line up with TRBD1. The CDR3 consists of 16 residues. V dropped 6 bases and J dropped 4; count of bases not matched to a gene: 9. The V gene's germline CDR1 is MDHEN and CDR2 SYDVKM. CDR3 sequence: CASSPGGQSYNSPLHF. The CDR3 DNA is TGTGCCAGCAGCCCCGGGGGACAGTCATATAATTCACCCCTCCACTTT.

The genes are TRBV6-1 and TRBJ2-1; 9 bases are a match to TRBD1. CDR3 length: 11 residues. Losses at the gene ends were 5 bases for V and 12 bases for J; bases not matched to a gene: 2. Germline V gene lookup returns CDR1 MNHNS and CDR2 SASEGT. CDR3: CASSRQGGQFF. In DNA, the CDR3 is TGTGCCAGCAGTAGACAGGGGGGGCAGTTCTTC.

The chain combines TRBV6-6 with TRBJ2-3; no clear D gene. The germline V gene has CDR1 MNHNY and CDR2 SVGAGI (reference sequence). CDR3 length: 14 amino acids. Trimming left V 2 bases short and J 0 bases short, with 6 bases between. CDR3 nucleotides: TGTGCCAGCAGTTACCTTACTAGCACAGATACGCAGTATTTT. Its translation is CASSYLTSTDTQYF.

The chain links TRBV30 to TRBJ2-1; 11 positions match TRBD2. Germline CDR1 is GTSNPN and CDR2 is SVGIG (reference sequence). The J segment lost 12 bases and the V segment lost 2 bases, leaving 9 bases of the junction unmatched. This CDR3 is 14 amino acids long. The CDR3 DNA reads as TGTGCCTGGAGTACCCTTCTAGCGGGAGGAGGGCAGTTCTTC. This encodes CAWSTLLAGGGQFF.

This clone was detected a few times. The V and J genes are TRBV4-1 and TRBJ2-1, with TRBD2 matching 11 bases. Looked up from germline, CDR1 is MGHRA and CDR2 is YSYEKL. J gave up 2 bases and V 6 bases, and 3 bases lay outside the gene matches. This CDR3 has 15 amino acids. CDR3: CASSQLAGAYNEQFF. DNA of the CDR3: TGCGCCAGCAGTCAACTAGCGGGGGCCTACAATGAGCAGTTCTTC.

The chain links TRBV21-1 to TRBJ1-1. TRBV21-1 constitutes a pseudogene. This CDR3 spans 15 amino acids. The CDR3 loop reads CASSRGGLRATEAFF. The CDR3 bases are TGTGCCAGCAGTCGGGGGGGACTGAGGGCCACTGAAGCTTTCTTT.

J is TRBJ1-5 and V is TRBV7-9; 7 nucleotides line up with TRBD1. The CDR3 contains 15 residues. J gave up 6 bases and V 1 base, and 6 bases lay outside the gene matches. Germline V gene data show CDR1 as SEHNR and CDR2 as FQNEAQ (reference sequence). CDR3 sequence: CASSLVATGPQPQHF. DNA for the CDR3: TGTGCCAGCAGCTTAGTCGCGACAGGGCCTCAGCCCCAGCATTTT.

This clone was counted a few times. The chain has TRBV19 and TRBJ2-1; 8 bases fit TRBD2. The CDR3 extends over 15 amino acids. CDR1 is LNHDA and CDR2 is SQIVND in the germline V gene (reference sequence). Losses at the gene ends were 3 bases for V and 2 bases for J; bases not matched to a gene: 3. The CDR3 DNA sequence: TGTGCCAGTAGTATCGGACTAGCACCCTACAATGAGCAGTTCTTC. Translating it yields CASSIGLAPYNEQFF.

A few counts support this clone. The V call is TRBV6-6, the J call TRBJ2-1; D uncertain. The germline V gene has CDR1 MNHNY and CDR2 SVGAGI (reference sequence). This CDR3 has 13 amino acids. The ends were cut back, 2 bases at V and 4 bases at J, with 6 bases in the middle. The CDR3 region has the DNA TGTGCCAGCAGTTACACTCAATACAATGAGCAGTTCTTC. This gives the protein CASSYTQYNEQFF.

This clone was observed a handful of times. The V and J genes are TRBV30 and TRBJ1-5, with a weak D call TRBD1 (5 bases). Trimming pared 2 bases from V and 1 base from J, leaving 12 bases between. Looked up from germline, CDR1 is GTSNPN and CDR2 is SVGIG (reference sequence). The CDR3 covers 15 residues. The CDR3 bases are TGTGCCTGGAGTATGGCTGGGGGGAGCAATCAGCCCCAGCATTTT. Amino acid sequence: CAWSMAGGSNQPQHF. Full variable domain (missing parts from reference TRBV30 and TRBJ1-5): SQTIHQWPATLVQPVGSPLSLECTVEGTSNPNLYWYRQAAGRGLQLLFYSVGIGQISSEVPQNLSASRPQDRQFILSSKKLLLSDSGFYLCAWSMAGGSNQPQHFGDGTRLSIL.

This chain links TRBV2 with TRBJ2-5, with D possibly being TRBD1 (6 bases). Trimming removed 7 bases at V and 5 bases at J, with 17 bases between. Germline V gene lookup returns CDR1 SNHLY and CDR2 FYNNEI. The CDR3 covers 14 residues. The CDR3 region is CASNGQKTRETQYF. DNA of the CDR3: TGTGCCAGCAACGGACAGAAAACCCGGGAGACCCAGTACTTC. Full variable domain (remainder filled in from reference TRBV2 and TRBJ2-5): EPEVTQTPSHQVTQMGQEVILRCVPISNHLYFYWYRQILGQKVEFLVSFYNNEISEKSEIFDDQFSVERPDGSNFTLKIRSTKLEDSAMYFCASNGQKTRETQYFGPGTRLLVL.

This chain joins TRBV27 and TRBJ2-1; TRBD2 might be the D (5 bases). The CDR3 covers 15 residues. V lost 0 bases and J lost 5, with 11 bases in between. Germline V gene lookup returns CDR1 MNHEY and CDR2 SMNVEV (reference sequence). CDR3 sequence (DNA): TGTGCCAGCAGTTTATCCGGTGGGAGCAACAATGAGCAGTTCTTC. It translates to CASSLSGGSNNEQFF.

The V and J genes are TRBV28 and TRBJ2-7; 13 positions match TRBD2. With 4 bases clipped from V and 3 bases from J, the junction kept 9 bases outside the gene matches. Germline V gene sequence: CDR1 MDHEN, CDR2 SYDVKM. CDR3 size: 17 residues. The CDR3 is CASSSGLAGLVGYEQYF. CDR3 DNA: TGTGCCAGCAGTTCGGGACTAGCGGGATTAGTAGGCTACGAGCAGTACTTC.

V and J are TRBV7-2 and TRBJ2-1, with D maybe TRBD2 (5 bases). V shed 2 bases and J shed 7 bases, with 12 bases lying between them. This CDR3 is built from 14 residues. The germline CDR1 and CDR2 sequences are SGHTA and FQGNSA. Here the CDR3 DNA reads TGTGCCAGCAGCTTAAAGGGAGTCCCTAATGAGCAGTTCTTC. Translated: CASSLKGVPNEQFF.

This clone was recorded only once. The gene calls are TRBV27 and TRBJ2-7, with 12 bases lining up with TRBD2. V shed 5 bases and J 2 bases; nucleotides not matched to a gene: 1. The CDR3 runs 14 residues. Germline CDR1 is MNHEY and CDR2 is SMNVEV (reference sequence). The CDR3 coding sequence is TGTGCCAGCAGTAGACTAGCGGGAGCCTACGAGCAGTACTTC. This gives the protein CASSRLAGAYEQYF.

The CDR3 loop reads CASSARPNTEAFF. The CDR3 DNA sequence: TGTGCCAGCAGCGCGCGGCCGAACACTGAAGCTTTCTTT. The genes are TRBV7-6 and TRBJ1-1; D uncertain. The CDR3 extends over 13 amino acids. From germline, CDR1 is SGHVS and CDR2 FNYEAQ. V dropped 5 bases and J dropped 1 base, with 8 bases sitting between them.